This T cell receptor (beta chain) was observed in a study of neurological immune-mediated disorders. In this sample, this clonotype turned up many times. TCRdb reprocessed the 5' RACE reads via MiXCR and lists one record per CDR3 protein. The sample carries 20,000 to 30,000 distinct CDR3 sequences, approximately 2.7% recorded once. Germline CDR1 reads KGHSH; CDR2 reads LQKENI. The CDR3 length is 14 residues. Trimming took 6 bases from V and 6 from J; bases not matched to a gene: 7. The sequenced sample consisted of PBMCs. The V call is TRBV18, the J call TRBJ2-1, with 8 bases matching TRBD2. This TCR came from a woman aged 50 to 60 with multiple sclerosis. The DNA of the CDR3 is TGTGCCAGCTCCGGAACCGGGGGGGGCAATGAGCAGTTCTTC. Its protein product is CASSGTGGGNEQFF.